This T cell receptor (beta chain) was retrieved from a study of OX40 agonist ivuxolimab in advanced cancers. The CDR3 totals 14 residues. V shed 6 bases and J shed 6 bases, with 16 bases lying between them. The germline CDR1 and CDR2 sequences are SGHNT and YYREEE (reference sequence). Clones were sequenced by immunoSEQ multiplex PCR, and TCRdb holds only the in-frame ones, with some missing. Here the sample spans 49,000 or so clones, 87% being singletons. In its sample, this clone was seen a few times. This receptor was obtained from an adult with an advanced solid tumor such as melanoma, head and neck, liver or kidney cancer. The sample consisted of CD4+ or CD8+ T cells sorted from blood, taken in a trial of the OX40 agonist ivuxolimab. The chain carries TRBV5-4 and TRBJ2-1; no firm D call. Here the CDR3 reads CASTRFVGPNEQFF. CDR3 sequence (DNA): TGTGCCAGCACCCGGTTCGTGGGCCCCAATGAGCAGTTCTTC.